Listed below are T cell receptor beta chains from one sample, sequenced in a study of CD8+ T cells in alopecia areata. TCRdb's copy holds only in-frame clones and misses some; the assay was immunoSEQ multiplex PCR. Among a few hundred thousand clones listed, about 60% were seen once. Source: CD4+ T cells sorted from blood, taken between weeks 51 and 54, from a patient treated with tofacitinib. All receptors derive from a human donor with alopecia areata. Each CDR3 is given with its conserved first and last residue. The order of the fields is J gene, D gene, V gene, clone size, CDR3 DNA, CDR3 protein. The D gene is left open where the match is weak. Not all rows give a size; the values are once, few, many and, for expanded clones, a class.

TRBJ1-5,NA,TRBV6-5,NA,TGTGCCAGCAGTCCTAGGGGGCAGCCCCAGCATTTT,CASSPRGQPQHF
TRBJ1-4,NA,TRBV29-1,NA,TGCAGCCACATTTGCTGGGGCTGGGAAAAACTGTTTTTT,CSHICWGWEKLFF
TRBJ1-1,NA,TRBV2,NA,TGTGCCAGCAGAGATTTGCGGCGGTCCATGAACACTGAAGCTTTCTTT,CASRDLRRSMNTEAFF
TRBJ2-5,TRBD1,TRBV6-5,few,TGTGCCTGCAGACAGGGAGAGACCCAGTACTTC,CACRQGETQYF
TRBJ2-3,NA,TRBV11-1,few,TGTGCCAGCAGCTCGGACAGCTACACAGATACGCAGTATTTT,CASSSDSYTDTQYF
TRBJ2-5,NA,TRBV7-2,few,TGTGCCAGCAGCAAAGGGGAGACCCAGTACTTC,CASSKGETQYF
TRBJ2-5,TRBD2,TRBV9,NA,TGTGCCAGCGGAGGTCAGCGGGGGACACAAGAGACCCAGTACTTC,CASGGQRGTQETQYF
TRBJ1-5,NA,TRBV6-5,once,TGTGCCAGCAGTCGGACACTCGGGGGCAATCAGCCCCAGCATTTT,CASSRTLGGNQPQHF
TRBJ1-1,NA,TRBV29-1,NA,TGCAGCGTTGGCCAGTTGAACACTGAAGCTTTCTTT,CSVGQLNTEAFF
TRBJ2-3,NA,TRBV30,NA,TGTGCCTGGAGTGTACTGACAGATACGCAGTATTTT,CAWSVLTDTQYF
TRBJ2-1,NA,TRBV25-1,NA,TGTGCCAGCGGCGTCTCCTACAATGAGCAGTTCTTC,CASGVSYNEQFF
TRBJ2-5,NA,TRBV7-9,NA,TGTGCCAGCAGCTCCCGTGGAGAGACCCAGTACTTC,CASSSRGETQYF
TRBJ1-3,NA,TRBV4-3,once,TGCGCCAGCAGCCAAGCCGCTGGCCTGACTGGAAACACCATATATTTT,CASSQAAGLTGNTIYF
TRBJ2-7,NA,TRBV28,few,TGTGCCAGCAGTTCCGGGACAAGCGTGGAGTACTTC,CASSSGTSVEYF
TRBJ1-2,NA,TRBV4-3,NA,TGCGCCAGCAGCCAAGCCCCTGACACGGGGGGCTACACCTTC,CASSQAPDTGGYTF
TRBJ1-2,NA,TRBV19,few,TGTGCCAGTAGTCTCGGGACTGGCTATGGCTACACCTTC,CASSLGTGYGYTF
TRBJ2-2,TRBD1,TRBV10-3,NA,TGTGCCATCAGTGGAACGACAGGGGCCGGGGAGCTGTTTTTT,CAISGTTGAGELFF
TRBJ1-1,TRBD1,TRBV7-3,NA,TGTGCCAGCAGCTCGACAGGGGGCCGCGACACTGAAGCTTTCTTT,CASSSTGGRDTEAFF
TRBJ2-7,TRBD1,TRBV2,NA,TGTGCCAGCAGTGACAGGGGGCCCGAGCAGTACTTC,CASSDRGPEQYF
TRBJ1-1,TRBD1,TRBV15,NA,TGTGCCACCAGCAGGCGACAGGGAGGCACTGAAGCTTTCTTT,CATSRRQGGTEAFF
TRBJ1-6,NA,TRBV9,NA,TGTGCCAGCAGCGTAGAAGTATCCTATAATTCACCCCTCCACTTT,CASSVEVSYNSPLHF
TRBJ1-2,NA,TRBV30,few,TGTGCCTGGAGTGTACTTAAGACAGTCGGGCCCTATGGCTACACCTTC,CAWSVLKTVGPYGYTF
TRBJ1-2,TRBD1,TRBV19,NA,TGTGCCAGTAGCGAGGACAGGGGGCATGGCTACACCTTC,CASSEDRGHGYTF
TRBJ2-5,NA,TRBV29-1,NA,TGCAGCGCAATAACAGGAGCCCAGTACTTC,CSAITGAQYF
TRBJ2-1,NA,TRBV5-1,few,TGCGCCAGCAGCGTCCAACAGGGTATGGGCTACAATGAGCAGTTCTTC,CASSVQQGMGYNEQFF
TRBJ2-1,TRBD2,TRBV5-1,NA,TGCGCCAGCAGCTTCGGGACTAGGGCCTACAATGAGCAGTTCTTC,CASSFGTRAYNEQFF
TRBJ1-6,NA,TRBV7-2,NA,TGTGCCAGCAGCCCTAGTTGGAATGTCTATAATTCACCCCTCCACTTT,CASSPSWNVYNSPLHF
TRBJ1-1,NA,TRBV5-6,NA,TGTGCCAGCAGCTTCGAACAGGGTTGGATGGAGGTGAACACTGAAGCTTTCTTT,CASSFEQGWMEVNTEAFF